The clone carrying this T cell receptor (beta chain) was observed a few times. Using its own MiXCR run on the reads, TCRdb lists one record per CDR3 protein. The table lists some 100,000 distinct CDR3 sequences, about 28% of them singletons. These data are taken from a study of type 1 regulatory T cells. The specimen was CD4+ T cells, either the whole sample or a sorted fraction (not recorded which). The clonotype was recovered from a human donor in good health.

The CDR3 sequence: CASSSGLISYNEQFF. The CDR3 nucleotides are TGTGCCAGCAGCTCGGGACTGATTTCCTACAATGAGCAGTTCTTC. This chain joins TRBV7-8 and TRBJ2-1; possibly TRBD2 for D (6 bases). The V gene's germline CDR1 is SGHVS and CDR2 FQNEAQ. The CDR3 sequence is 15 residues long. V lost 4 bases to trimming and J lost 1 base, with 11 bases between them.